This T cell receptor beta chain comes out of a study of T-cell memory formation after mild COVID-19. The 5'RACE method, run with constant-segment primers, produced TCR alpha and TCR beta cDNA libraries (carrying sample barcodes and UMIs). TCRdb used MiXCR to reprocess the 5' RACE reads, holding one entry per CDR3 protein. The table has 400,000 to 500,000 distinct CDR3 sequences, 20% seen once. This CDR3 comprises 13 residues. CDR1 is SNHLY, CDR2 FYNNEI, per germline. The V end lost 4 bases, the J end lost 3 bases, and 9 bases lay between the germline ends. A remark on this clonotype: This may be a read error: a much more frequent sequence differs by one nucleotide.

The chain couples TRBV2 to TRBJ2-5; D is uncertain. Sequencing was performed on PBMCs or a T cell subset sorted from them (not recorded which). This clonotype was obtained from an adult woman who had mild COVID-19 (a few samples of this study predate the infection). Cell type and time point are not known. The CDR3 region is CASSVFSKETQYF. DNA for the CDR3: TGTGCCAGCAGTGTGTTCAGCAAAGAGACCCAGTACTTC.